This T cell receptor (beta chain) was profiled in a study of regulatory T cells in long-lasting Graves disease. This clonotype was counted ten times or more. Specified time point: newly diagnosed GD, antithyroid drugs for less than 3 months. Preparation of the TCR library used RNA extracted from PBMCs. Combining iRepertoire HTBI primers with Arm-PCR of CDR3 regions, the authors built TCR beta libraries. TCRdb re-derived calls from the multiplex PCR reads in MiXCR, one entry per CDR3 protein. The top ten hold around 21% of the sample, which has 380,000 or so distinct CDR3 sequences, around 15% seen once. This sample was shared with a second study, whose subject was T cells in Graves' hyperthyroidism and ophthalmopathy.

The origin of this receptor is a woman under 30 with Graves disease. Material: peripheral blood mononuclear cells (PBMCs), obtained at new diagnosis, from a patient treated with antithyroid drugs.

The CDR3 loop reads CASKPADSNTGELFF. The CDR3 coding sequence is TGTGCCAGCAAGCCGGCGGATTCGAACACCGGGGAGCTGTTTTTT. This chain connects TRBV6-1 to TRBJ2-2; no reliable D call. V lost 7 bases and J 0 bases, leaving 12 bases between the germline ends. Germline CDR1 and CDR2: MNHNS and SASEGT. This CDR3 is built from 15 residues.